Described below is a single TCR beta chain sequence and its context. This record belongs to a study of early T cells in non-severe SARS-CoV-2 infection. The CDR3 is 14 residues long. Germline V gene data show CDR1 as SGHDT and CDR2 as YYEEEE. Deletions cut 0 bases from V and 2 bases from J, with 5 bases between. Individual cDNA molecules received unique molecular identifiers. TCRdb redid the calling of the 5' RACE reads with MiXCR, one entry per CDR3 protein. The data show tens of thousands of distinct CDR3 sequences, around 15% seen once. The clonotype originates from an adult who was a healthcare worker with PCR-confirmed SARS-CoV-2 infection or an uninfected control (not recorded which). Material for sequencing was whole blood. The gene calls are TRBV5-6 and TRBJ2-2; D gene uncertain. CDR3 region: CASSLEENTGELFF. The CDR3 DNA follows: TGTGCCAGCAGCTTGGAAGAAAACACCGGGGAGCTGTTTTTT.